Below are 6 T cell receptor beta chains sequenced from a single sample in a study of cytomegalovirus exposure and HLA in healthy donors. Measured with immunoSEQ multiplex PCR; TCRdb has only the in-frame clones, and not every one. The table lists 65,000 to 85,000 clones, around 95% of them singletons. The sample taken for sequencing was PBMCs. These receptors came from a young woman in good health and CMV-seronegative.

The chain carries TRBV2 and TRBJ1-1, with 10 bases identical to TRBD1. The germline V gene encodes CDR1 SNHLY and CDR2 FYNNEI. CDR3 length: 20 amino acids. V gave up 5 bases and J gave up 3 bases; unmatched junction bases: 21. The CDR3 here is CASSRRLDRGRPSQDTEAFF. CDR3 nucleotides: TGTGCCAGCAGTCGGCGACTAGACAGGGGGCGACCTTCTCAGGACACTGAAGCTTTCTTT. Drawing the rest from reference TRBV2 and TRBJ1-1, the complete variable domain is EPEVTQTPSHQVTQMGQEVILRCVPISNHLYFYWYRQILGQKVEFLVSFYNNEISEKSEIFDDQFSVERPDGSNFTLKIRSTKLEDSAMYFCASSRRLDRGRPSQDTEAFFGQGTRLTVV.

A single count supports this clone. V is TRBV7-2 and J is TRBJ2-1; D remains ambiguous. V lost 2 bases, J lost 0 bases, and 8 bases lay in between. The germline V gene encodes CDR1 SGHTA and CDR2 FQGNSA. This CDR3 is built from 15 residues. The CDR3 reads CASSLIQVSYNEQFF. CDR3 nucleotides: TGTGCCAGCAGCTTAATTCAGGTCTCCTACAATGAGCAGTTCTTC.

CDR3 in amino acids: CASSPSGSSYNEQFF. CDR3 DNA sequence: TGTGCCAGCAGCCCTAGCGGTAGCTCCTACAATGAGCAGTTCTTC. V gene TRBV6-4 combines with J gene TRBJ2-1; 7 nucleotides match TRBD2. The ends lost 6 bases at V and 0 bases at J; junction bases unmatched: 5. The V gene's germline CDR1 is MRHNA and CDR2 SNTAGT. The CDR3 contains 15 residues.

The rearrangement joins TRBV7-2 to TRBJ2-3; 12 nucleotides agree with TRBD2. V gave up 4 bases and J gave up 1 base; unmatched junction bases: 3. From germline, CDR1 is SGHTA and CDR2 FQGNSA. The CDR3 extends over 16 amino acids. CDR3 sequence reads: CASSSRTSGGTDTQYF. CDR3 bases: TGTGCCAGCAGCTCCCGGACTAGCGGGGGCACAGATACGCAGTATTTT.

This chain links TRBV27 with TRBJ2-1; 9 bases agree with TRBD2. Germline V CDR1 and CDR2: MNHEY, SMNVEV (reference sequence). With 7 bases clipped from V and 5 bases from J, the junction kept 6 bases outside the gene matches. The CDR3 covers 14 residues. Here the CDR3 reads CASTFSGSNNEQFF. The DNA of the CDR3 is TGTGCCAGCACGTTTAGCGGGAGCAACAATGAGCAGTTCTTC.

The chain combines TRBV6-1 with TRBJ1-1; D gene unclear. Germline assignment: CDR1 MNHNS and CDR2 SASEGT. The CDR3 covers 14 residues. V was pared by 3 bases and J by 0 bases, with 8 bases between. The CDR3 sequence: CASSEYLMNTEAFF. DNA for the CDR3: TGTGCCAGCAGTGAGTATTTAATGAACACTGAAGCTTTCTTT.